Sequencing of this T cell receptor (beta chain) was carried out in a study of shared clonotypes between healthy human individuals. TCRdb keeps only in-frame clones here, not all; method: immunoSEQ multiplex PCR. The table includes 2 million to 2.5 million clones, approximately 93% detected once. The V gene's germline CDR1 is SGHAT and CDR2 FQNNGV. V gave up 6 bases and J gave up 9 bases; unmatched junction bases: 10. This CDR3 spans 14 amino acids. The clonotype was recovered from a man younger than 35 in good health. Some clones in this sample may be carry-over from other donors' samples. This chain uses TRBV11-2 with TRBJ2-5, with 10 bases that match TRBD2. The material sequenced was naive CD4+ T cells from PBMCs. This sample's subset: CD45RA+ positively selected. The CDR3 sequence is CASRIAGGPGAQYF. For the CDR3, the DNA is TGTGCCAGCAGAATAGCGGGAGGCCCGGGGGCCCAGTACTTC.